This T cell receptor beta chain was documented in a study of blood T cell repertoires in COVID-19. For the study at large: Acute and convalescent COVID-19 specimens originated in the United States, Italy and Spain.

Sequencing was performed with immunoSEQ multiplex PCR; in TCRdb, only in-frame clones are kept and a portion is missing. This sample has about 170,000 clones, with around 82% found just once. Enrolled during active infection, Seattle patients were then followed longitudinally. Sequencing input: peripheral blood. This clonotype originated in an elderly man with COVID-19, enrolled during active disease.

The CDR3 nucleotides are TGCGCCAGCAGCTTGAGCGGTGCCTACGGACTGTTTTTT. The encoded protein is CASSLSGAYGLFF. The rearrangement links TRBV5-1 to TRBJ1-4, with D hard to call. V gave up 1 base and J gave up 13 bases, with 14 bases separating them. The germline gives CDR1 SGHRS, CDR2 YFSETQ. The CDR3 covers 13 residues.